The 5 T cell receptor beta chains in this list originate from one sample, sequenced in a study of shared clonotypes between healthy human individuals. Some clones are missing from TCRdb's copy, which holds only in-frame ones; the method was immunoSEQ multiplex PCR. The data contain 2 million to 2.5 million clones, around 93% of them singletons. The sequenced sample was naive CD4+ T cells from PBMCs. As for subset: CD45RA+ positively selected. The receptors come from a man between 18 and 35 years old in good health. Some clones in this sample may be carry-over from other donors' samples.

J is TRBJ2-3 and V is TRBV28, with 14 bases fitting TRBD2. Trimming at V came to 3 bases and at J to 3 bases, leaving 5 bases not matched to a gene. CDR1 is MDHEN and CDR2 is SYDVKM in the germline V gene. This CDR3 has 17 residues. The CDR3 spells CASSFGTSGSLTDTQYF. The CDR3 DNA reads TGTGCCAGCAGTTTCGGGACTAGCGGGAGTTTGACAGATACGCAGTATTTT.

The genes are TRBV7-8 and TRBJ2-5, with D unclear. CDR1 is SGHVS and CDR2 is FQNEAQ in the germline V gene. The V gene lost 4 bases and the J gene lost 0 bases, with 3 bases spanning the gap. This CDR3 comprises 12 residues. CDR3 residues: CASSSYQETQYF. The CDR3 DNA reads TGTGCCAGCAGCTCGTACCAAGAGACCCAGTACTTC.

The chain has TRBV7-2 and TRBJ2-5; 13 bases match TRBD2. V shed 4 bases and J 6 bases; nucleotides not matched to a gene: 5. The CDR3 loop spans 15 amino acids. Looked up from germline, CDR1 is SGHTA and CDR2 is FQGNSA. CDR3 coding DNA: TGTGCCAGCAGCTCCGGGACTAGCGGGAAGAAGACCCAGTACTTC. It encodes CASSSGTSGKKTQYF.

This clone was observed a handful of times. Other DNA sequences from this sample encode an identical CDR3 as well. V is TRBV7-9 and J is TRBJ1-4; D is unresolved. This CDR3 spans 11 amino acids. V lost 3 bases and J lost 7, with 3 bases in between. Germline loops: CDR1 SEHNR, CDR2 FQNEAQ (reference sequence). CDR3 in amino acids: CASSFGEKLFF. The CDR3 DNA sequence: TGTGCCAGCAGCTTTGGTGAAAAACTGTTTTTT.

The chain has TRBV11-2 and TRBJ2-1; D may be TRBD1 or TRBD2 (6 bases each). V was shortened by 1 base and J by 6 bases, with 19 bases between the two germline ends. The germline V gene encodes CDR1 SGHAT and CDR2 FQNNGV. This CDR3 spans 17 amino acids. CDR3 in DNA: TGTGCCAGCAGCTTAGCGGGGGCCCGGAATGTTGGCAATGAGCAGTTCTTC. It codes for CASSLAGARNVGNEQFF.